This T cell receptor (beta chain) derives from a study of blood T cell repertoires in COVID-19. Trimming left V 5 bases short and J 1 base short, with 12 bases between. CDR3 length: 14 residues. Germline V gene lookup returns CDR1 SGHNT and CDR2 YENEEA. Seattle participants joined during active infection and were tracked over time. Libraries were prepared by immunoSEQ multiplex PCR; TCRdb keeps only in-frame clonotypes and omits some of them. This table holds about 64,000 clones, about nine tenths found once. The receptor comes from an older woman with COVID-19, enrolled during active disease. This chain uses TRBV11-3 with TRBJ2-7, with D hard to call. The sequenced material came from peripheral blood. The CDR3 sequence is CASSPSPGSYEQYF. CDR3 bases: TGTGCCAGCAGCCCCTCCCCGGGTTCCTACGAGCAGTACTTC. The whole variable domain, remainder taken from reference TRBV11-3 and TRBJ2-7, is EAGVVQSPRYKIIEKKQPVAFWCNPISGHNTLYWYLQNLGQGPELLIRYENEEAVDDSQLPKDRFSAERLKGVDSTLKIQPAELGDSAVYLCASSPSPGSYEQYFGPGTRLTVT.